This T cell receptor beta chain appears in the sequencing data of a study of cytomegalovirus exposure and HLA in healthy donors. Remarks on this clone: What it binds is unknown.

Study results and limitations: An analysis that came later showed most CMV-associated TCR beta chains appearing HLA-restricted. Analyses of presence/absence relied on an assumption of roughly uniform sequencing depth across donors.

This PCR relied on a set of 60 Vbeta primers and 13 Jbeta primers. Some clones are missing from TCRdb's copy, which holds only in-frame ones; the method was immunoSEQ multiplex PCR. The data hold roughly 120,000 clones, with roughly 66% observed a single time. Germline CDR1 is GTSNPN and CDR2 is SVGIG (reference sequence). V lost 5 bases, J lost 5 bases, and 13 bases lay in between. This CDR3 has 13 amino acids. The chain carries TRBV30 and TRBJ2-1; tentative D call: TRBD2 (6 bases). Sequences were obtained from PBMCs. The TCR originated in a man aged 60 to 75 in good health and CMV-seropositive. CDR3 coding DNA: TGTGCCTGGGGGGACTGGACGAACAATGAGCAGTTCTTC. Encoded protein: CAWGDWTNNEQFF.